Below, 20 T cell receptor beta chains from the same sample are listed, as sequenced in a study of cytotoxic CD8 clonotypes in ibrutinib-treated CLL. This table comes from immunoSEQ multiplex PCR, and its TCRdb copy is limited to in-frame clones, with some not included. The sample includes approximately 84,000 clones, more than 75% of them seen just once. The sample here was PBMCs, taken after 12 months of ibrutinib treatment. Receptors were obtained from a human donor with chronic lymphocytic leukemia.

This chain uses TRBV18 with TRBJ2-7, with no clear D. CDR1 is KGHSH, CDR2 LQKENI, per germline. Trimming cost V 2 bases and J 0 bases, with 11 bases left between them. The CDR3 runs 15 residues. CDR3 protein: CASSPRTQDSYEQYF. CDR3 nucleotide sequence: TGTGCCAGCTCACCAAGGACCCAGGACTCCTACGAGCAGTACTTC.

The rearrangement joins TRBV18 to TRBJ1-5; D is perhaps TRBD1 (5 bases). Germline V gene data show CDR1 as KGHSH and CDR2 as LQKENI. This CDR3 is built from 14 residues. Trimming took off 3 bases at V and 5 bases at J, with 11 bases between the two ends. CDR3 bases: TGTGCCAGCTCACCCGGGGCGCTCGATCAGCCCCAGCATTTT. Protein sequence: CASSPGALDQPQHF.

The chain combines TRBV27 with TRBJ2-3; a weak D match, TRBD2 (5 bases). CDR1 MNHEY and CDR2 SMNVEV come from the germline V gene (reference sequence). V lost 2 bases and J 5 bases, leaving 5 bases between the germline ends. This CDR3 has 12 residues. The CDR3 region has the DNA TGTGCCAGCAGTTTAGAGGGAGATACGCAGTATTTT. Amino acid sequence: CASSLEGDTQYF.

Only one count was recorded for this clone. The CDR3 nucleotides read TGTGCCAGCAGCGTCGAGGTCGGGGGCTCGAACACTGAAGCTTTCTTT. It codes for CASSVEVGGSNTEAFF. The J gene is TRBJ1-1, the V gene TRBV9, with D perhaps matching TRBD1 (6 bases). V lost 2 bases and J lost 1, with 15 bases in between. CDR1 is SGDLS and CDR2 is YYNGEE in the germline V gene. CDR3 length equals 16 residues.

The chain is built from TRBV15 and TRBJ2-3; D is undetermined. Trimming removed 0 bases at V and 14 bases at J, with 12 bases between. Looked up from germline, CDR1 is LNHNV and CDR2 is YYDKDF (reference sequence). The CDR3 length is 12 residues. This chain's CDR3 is CATSRDWAAGYF. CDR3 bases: TGTGCCACCAGCAGAGATTGGGCCGCCGGGTATTTT.

CDR3 loop: CATSRGQGPGQPQHF. CDR3 coding DNA: TGTGCCACCAGCAGAGGGCAGGGGCCGGGGCAGCCCCAGCATTTT. V gene TRBV15 combines with J gene TRBJ1-5; D is perhaps TRBD1 (6 bases). CDR3 size: 15 residues. Trimming took 1 base from V and 7 from J, leaving 14 bases between them. Germline CDR1 LNHNV, CDR2 YYDKDF (reference sequence).

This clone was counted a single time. The CDR3 region is CASSSRGGTYEQYF. The CDR3 region has the DNA TGTGCCAGCAGCTCGCGAGGAGGGACCTACGAGCAGTACTTC. The chain has TRBV7-2 and TRBJ2-7; tentatively, D is TRBD2 (6 bases). V lost 4 bases, J lost 2 bases, and 12 bases lay in between. There are 14 residues in the CDR3. Germline loops: CDR1 SGHTA, CDR2 FQGNSA.

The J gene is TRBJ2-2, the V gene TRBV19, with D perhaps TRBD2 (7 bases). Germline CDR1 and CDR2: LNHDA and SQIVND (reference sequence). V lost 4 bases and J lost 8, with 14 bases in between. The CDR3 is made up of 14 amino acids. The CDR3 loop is CASSKAGAIGELFF. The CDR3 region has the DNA TGTGCCAGTAGTAAGGCGGGGGCAATTGGGGAGCTGTTTTTT.

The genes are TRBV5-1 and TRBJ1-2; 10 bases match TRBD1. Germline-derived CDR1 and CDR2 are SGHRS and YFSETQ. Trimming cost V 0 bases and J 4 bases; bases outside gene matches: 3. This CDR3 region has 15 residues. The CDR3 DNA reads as TGCGCCAGCAGCTTGGAGGGACAGGGGACCTATGGCTACACCTTC. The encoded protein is CASSLEGQGTYGYTF.

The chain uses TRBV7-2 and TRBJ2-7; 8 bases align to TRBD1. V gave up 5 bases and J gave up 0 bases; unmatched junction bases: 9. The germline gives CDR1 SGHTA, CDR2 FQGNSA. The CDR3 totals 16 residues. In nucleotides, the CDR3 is TGTGCCAGCAGCCCCAGGGACAGGTTGAGCTCCTACGAGCAGTACTTC. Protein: CASSPRDRLSSYEQYF. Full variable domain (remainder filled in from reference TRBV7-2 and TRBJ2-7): GAGVSQSPSNKVTEKGKDVELRCDPISGHTALYWYRQSLGQGLEFLIYFQGNSAPDKSGLPSDRFSAERTGGSVSTLTIQRTQQEDSAVYLCASSPRDRLSSYEQYFGPGTRLTVT.

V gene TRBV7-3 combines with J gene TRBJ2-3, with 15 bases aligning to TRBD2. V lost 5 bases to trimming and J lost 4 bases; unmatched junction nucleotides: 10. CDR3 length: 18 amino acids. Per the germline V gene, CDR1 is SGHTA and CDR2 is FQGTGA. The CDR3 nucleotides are TGTGCCAGCAGCCAGGGACTAGCGGGAGGTGGAGAAGCAGATACGCAGTATTTT. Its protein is CASSQGLAGGGEADTQYF.

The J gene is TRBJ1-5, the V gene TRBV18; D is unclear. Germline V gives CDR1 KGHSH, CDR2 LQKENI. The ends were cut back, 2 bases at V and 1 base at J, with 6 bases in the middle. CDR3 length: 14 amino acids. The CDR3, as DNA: TGTGCCAGCTCACCATTGGCCAGCAATCAGCCCCAGCATTTT. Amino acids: CASSPLASNQPQHF.

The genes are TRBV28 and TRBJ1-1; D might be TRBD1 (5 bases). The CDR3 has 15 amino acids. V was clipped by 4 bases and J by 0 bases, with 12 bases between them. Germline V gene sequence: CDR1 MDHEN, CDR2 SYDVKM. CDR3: CASSSVGEVNTEAFF. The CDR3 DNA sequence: TGTGCCAGCAGTTCCGTGGGGGAGGTGAACACTGAAGCTTTCTTT.

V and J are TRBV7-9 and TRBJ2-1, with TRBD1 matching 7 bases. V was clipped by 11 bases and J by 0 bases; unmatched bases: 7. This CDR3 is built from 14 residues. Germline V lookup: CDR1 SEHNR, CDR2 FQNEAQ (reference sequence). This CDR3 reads CALTRDSSYNEQFF. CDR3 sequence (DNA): TGTGCCCTTACCCGGGACAGCTCCTACAATGAGCAGTTCTTC.

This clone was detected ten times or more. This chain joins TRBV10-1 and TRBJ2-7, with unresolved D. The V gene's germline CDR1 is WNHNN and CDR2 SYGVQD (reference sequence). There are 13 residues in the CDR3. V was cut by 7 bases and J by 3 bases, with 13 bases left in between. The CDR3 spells CASIFRANYEQYF. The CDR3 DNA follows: TGCGCCAGCATTTTCCGGGCCAACTACGAGCAGTACTTC.

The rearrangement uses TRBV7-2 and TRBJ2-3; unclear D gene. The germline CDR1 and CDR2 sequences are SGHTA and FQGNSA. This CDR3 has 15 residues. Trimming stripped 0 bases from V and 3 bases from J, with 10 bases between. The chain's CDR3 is CASSLAPSPTDTQYF. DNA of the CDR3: TGTGCCAGCAGCTTAGCCCCGAGCCCGACAGATACGCAGTATTTT.

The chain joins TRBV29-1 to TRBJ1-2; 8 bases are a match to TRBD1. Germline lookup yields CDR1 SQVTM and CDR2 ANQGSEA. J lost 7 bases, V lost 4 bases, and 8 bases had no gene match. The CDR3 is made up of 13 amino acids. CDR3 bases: TGCAGCGTTGGTGGCGGACAGGGTGGTGGCTACACCTTC. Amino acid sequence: CSVGGGQGGGYTF. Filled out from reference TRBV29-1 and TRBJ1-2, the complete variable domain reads SAVISQKPSRDICQRGTSLTIQCQVDSQVTMMFWYRQQPGQSLTLIATANQGSEATYESGFVIDKFPISRPNLTFSTLTVSNMSPEDSSIYLCSVGGGQGGGYTFGSGTRLTVV.

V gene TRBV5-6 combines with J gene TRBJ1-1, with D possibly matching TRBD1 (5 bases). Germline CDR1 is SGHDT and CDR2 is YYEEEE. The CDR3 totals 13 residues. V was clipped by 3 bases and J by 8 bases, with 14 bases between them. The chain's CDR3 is CASSSMGVREAFF. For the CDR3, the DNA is TGTGCCAGCAGCTCTATGGGGGTGCGAGAAGCTTTCTTT.

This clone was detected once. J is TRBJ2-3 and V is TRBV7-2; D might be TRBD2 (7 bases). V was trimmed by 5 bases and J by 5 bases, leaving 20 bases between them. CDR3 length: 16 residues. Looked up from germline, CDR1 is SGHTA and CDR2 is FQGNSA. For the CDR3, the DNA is TGTGCCAGCAGCCCGGGGGGCCCGGGCTGGGTAGATACGCAGTATTTT. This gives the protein CASSPGGPGWVDTQYF.

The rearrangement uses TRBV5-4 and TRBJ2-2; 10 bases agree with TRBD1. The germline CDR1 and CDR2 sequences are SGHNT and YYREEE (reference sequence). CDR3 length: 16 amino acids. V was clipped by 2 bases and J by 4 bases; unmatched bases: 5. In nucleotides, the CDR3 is TGTGCCAGCAGCTTTGGGACAGGGGCTGCCACCGGGGAGCTGTTTTTT. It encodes CASSFGTGAATGELFF. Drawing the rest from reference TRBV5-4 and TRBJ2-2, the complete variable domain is ETGVTQSPTHLIKTRGQQVTLRCSSQSGHNTVSWYQQALGQGPQFIFQYYREEENGRGNFPPRFSGLQFPNYSSELNVNALELDDSALYLCASSFGTGAATGELFFGEGSRLTVL.